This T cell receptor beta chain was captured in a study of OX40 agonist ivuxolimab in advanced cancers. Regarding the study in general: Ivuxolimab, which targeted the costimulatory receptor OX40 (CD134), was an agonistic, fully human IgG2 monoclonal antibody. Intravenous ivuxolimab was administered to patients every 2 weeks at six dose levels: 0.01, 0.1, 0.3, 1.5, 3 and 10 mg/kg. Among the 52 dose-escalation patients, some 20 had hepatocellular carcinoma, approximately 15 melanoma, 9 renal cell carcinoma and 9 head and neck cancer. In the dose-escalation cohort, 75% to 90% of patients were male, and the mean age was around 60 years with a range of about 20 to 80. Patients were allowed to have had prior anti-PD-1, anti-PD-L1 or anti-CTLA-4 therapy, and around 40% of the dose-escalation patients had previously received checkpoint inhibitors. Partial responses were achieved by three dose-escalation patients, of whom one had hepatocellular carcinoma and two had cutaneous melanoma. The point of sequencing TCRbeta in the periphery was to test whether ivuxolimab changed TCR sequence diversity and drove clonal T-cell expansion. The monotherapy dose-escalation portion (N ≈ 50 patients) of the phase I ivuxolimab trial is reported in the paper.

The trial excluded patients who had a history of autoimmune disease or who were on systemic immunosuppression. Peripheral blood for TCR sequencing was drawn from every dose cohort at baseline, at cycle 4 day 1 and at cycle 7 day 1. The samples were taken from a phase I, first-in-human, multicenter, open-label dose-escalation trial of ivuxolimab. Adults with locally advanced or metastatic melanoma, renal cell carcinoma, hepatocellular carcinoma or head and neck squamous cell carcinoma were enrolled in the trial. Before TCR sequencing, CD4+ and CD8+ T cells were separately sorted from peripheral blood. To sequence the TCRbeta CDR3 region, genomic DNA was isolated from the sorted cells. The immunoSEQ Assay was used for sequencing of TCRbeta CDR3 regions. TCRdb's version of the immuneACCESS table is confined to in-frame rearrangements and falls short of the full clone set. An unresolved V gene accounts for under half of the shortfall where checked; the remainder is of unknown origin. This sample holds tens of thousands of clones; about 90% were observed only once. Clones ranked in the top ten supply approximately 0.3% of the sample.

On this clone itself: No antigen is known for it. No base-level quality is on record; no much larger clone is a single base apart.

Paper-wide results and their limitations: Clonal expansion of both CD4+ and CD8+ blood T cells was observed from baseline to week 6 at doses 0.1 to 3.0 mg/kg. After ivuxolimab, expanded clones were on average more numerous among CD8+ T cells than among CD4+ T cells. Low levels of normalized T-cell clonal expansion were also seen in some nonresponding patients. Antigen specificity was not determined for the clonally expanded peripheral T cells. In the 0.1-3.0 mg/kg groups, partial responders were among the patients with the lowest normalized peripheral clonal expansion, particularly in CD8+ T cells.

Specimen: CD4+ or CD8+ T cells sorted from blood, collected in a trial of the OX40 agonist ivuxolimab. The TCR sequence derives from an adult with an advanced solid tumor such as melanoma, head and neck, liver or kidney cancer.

The bases are TGCGCCAGCAGCCTCGGACAGGGGGCTGGAAACACCATATATTTT. Its translation is CASSLGQGAGNTIYF. The sequence links TRBV4-1 to TRBJ1-3; 10 nucleotides in the junction match TRBD1. The V end gives up 4 bases and the J end 2 bases, leaving 2 bases in the junction not matched to a gene. Spanning cysteine to phenylalanine, the CDR3 consists of 15 amino acids. This entry keeps only the CDR3 DNA: 45 bases, framed from base 1. Looking up the germline V gene yields CDR1 MGHRA and CDR2 YSYEKL.